Listed below are T cell receptor beta chains from one sample, sequenced in a study of long-term antiretroviral therapy in people with HIV. The repertoire was sequenced with immunoSEQ multiplex PCR; TCRdb's copy has only in-frame clones and lacks some. In the table there are about 22,000 clones, around 86% of which are singletons. Sequences were derived from unsorted PBMCs, sampled 1.8 years before starting antiretroviral therapy. These receptors all come from a woman aged 25 to 39 with HIV. Both conserved end residues are part of each CDR3. The order of the fields is D gene, clone size, V gene, J gene, CDR3 DNA, CDR3 protein. A D gene is named only where the DNA matches it firmly. Not every row has a clone size; where given, it reads once, few, many or a size class.

D: .; size: .; V: TRBV2; J: TRBJ2-1; DNA: TGTGCCAGCAGTCCCCCTTACACCTACAATGAGCAGTTCTTC; CDR3: CASSPPYTYNEQFF
D: .; size: .; V: TRBV2; J: TRBJ2-3; DNA: TGTGCCAGCAGCCGGGTCGGGGCCAGCACAGATACGCAGTATTTT; CDR3: CASSRVGASTDTQYF
D: .; size: .; V: TRBV9; J: TRBJ1-1; DNA: TGTGCCAGCAGCGGAGGGAAAGCTGAAGCTTTCTTT; CDR3: CASSGGKAEAFF
D: .; size: .; V: TRBV15; J: TRBJ1-4; DNA: TGTGCCACCGGGACGGTGGACTTAGGGACTAATGAAAAACTGTTTTTT; CDR3: CATGTVDLGTNEKLFF
D: TRBD1; size: few; V: TRBV7-9; J: TRBJ1-2; DNA: TGTGCCAGCAGCGCTCAGGGGGAGTATGGCTACACCTTC; CDR3: CASSAQGEYGYTF
D: .; size: once; V: TRBV28; J: TRBJ2-7; DNA: TGTGCCAGCAGTTTATCCCAGGGATCTCTCTACGAGCAGTACTTC; CDR3: CASSLSQGSLYEQYF
D: .; size: once; V: TRBV5-1; J: TRBJ2-3; DNA: TGCGCCAGCAGCTTGGGCGGAATCACAGATACGCAGTATTTT; CDR3: CASSLGGITDTQYF
D: .; size: .; V: TRBV28; J: TRBJ1-1; DNA: TGTGCCAGCAGTTTTCGCACGCGGGTCACTGAAGCTTTCTTT; CDR3: CASSFRTRVTEAFF
D: .; size: .; V: TRBV5-5; J: TRBJ2-3; DNA: TGTGCCAGCAGCTTGGGAGGAGGGCTAGACACGCAGTATTTT; CDR3: CASSLGGGLDTQYF
D: .; size: .; V: TRBV6-6; J: TRBJ2-7; DNA: TGTGCCAGCAGTCCCCTGAGGGGGTGGGAGCAGTACTTC; CDR3: CASSPLRGWEQYF
D: TRBD1; size: .; V: TRBV19; J: TRBJ1-6; DNA: TGTGCCAGTAGTCTCGGGACAGGGGGTAATTCACCCCTCCACTTT; CDR3: CASSLGTGGNSPLHF
D: TRBD2; size: few; V: TRBV2; J: TRBJ2-7; DNA: TGTGCCAGCAACCAGCGGGGGGGCTTCTACGAGCAGTACTTC; CDR3: CASNQRGGFYEQYF
D: .; size: .; V: TRBV6-5; J: TRBJ2-1; DNA: TGTGCCAGCAGTTACTCGACTCGCTACAATGAGCAGTTCTTC; CDR3: CASSYSTRYNEQFF
D: .; size: .; V: TRBV25-1; J: TRBJ1-3; DNA: TGTGCCAGCAGTGAGCCAGGGGGAAACACCATATATTTT; CDR3: CASSEPGGNTIYF
D: .; size: .; V: TRBV7-8; J: TRBJ2-3; DNA: TGTGCCAGCAGCGCAGCGAGAGGGGGGGGGACAGATACGCAGTATTTT; CDR3: CASSAARGGGTDTQYF
D: .; size: once; V: TRBV9; J: TRBJ2-3; DNA: TGTGCCAGCAGCAAACAGGGAGGGGCCGGGGATACGCAGTATTTT; CDR3: CASSKQGGAGDTQYF
D: TRBD1; size: .; V: TRBV7-8; J: TRBJ2-3; DNA: TGTGCCAGCAGCAACTGGACAGGGTCGAGCACAGATACGCAGTATTTT; CDR3: CASSNWTGSSTDTQYF
D: .; size: .; V: TRBV4-1; J: TRBJ2-1; DNA: TGCGCCAGCAGCCAAGCTCCGACAGAGAGCTCCTACAATGAGCAGTTCTTC; CDR3: CASSQAPTESSYNEQFF
D: TRBD1; size: .; V: TRBV4-1; J: TRBJ1-2; DNA: TGCGCCAGCAGCCTCGGACAGGGTTTAGCCCCGTCTAACTATGGCTACACCTTC; CDR3: CASSLGQGLAPSNYGYTF
D: TRBD1; size: .; V: TRBV6-6; J: TRBJ1-2; DNA: TGTGCCAGCAGTTACCCCCCTGGACAGGGTGATGGCTACACCTTC; CDR3: CASSYPPGQGDGYTF
D: TRBD1; size: .; V: TRBV19; J: TRBJ2-7; DNA: TGTGCCAGTAGTATTTGGGACAGTGTGGTCTCCGAGCAGTACTTC; CDR3: CASSIWDSVVSEQYF
D: .; size: .; V: TRBV20-1; J: TRBJ2-5; DNA: TGCAGTGCTAAGTACCAAGAGACCCAGTACTTC; CDR3: CSAKYQETQYF
D: .; size: .; V: TRBV7-8; J: TRBJ1-6; DNA: TGTGCCAGCAGTTATACGGGACCGAATAATTCACCCCTCCACTTT; CDR3: CASSYTGPNNSPLHF
D: TRBD2; size: .; V: TRBV15; J: TRBJ2-1; DNA: TGTGCCACCAGTTGGAGCGGGGGGGGTCGCAATGAGCAGTTCTTC; CDR3: CATSWSGGGRNEQFF
D: TRBD1; size: few; V: TRBV30; J: TRBJ1-6; DNA: TGTGCCTGGAGTGTCCCGGGACAGGGTACCTCACCCCTCCACTTT; CDR3: CAWSVPGQGTSPLHF